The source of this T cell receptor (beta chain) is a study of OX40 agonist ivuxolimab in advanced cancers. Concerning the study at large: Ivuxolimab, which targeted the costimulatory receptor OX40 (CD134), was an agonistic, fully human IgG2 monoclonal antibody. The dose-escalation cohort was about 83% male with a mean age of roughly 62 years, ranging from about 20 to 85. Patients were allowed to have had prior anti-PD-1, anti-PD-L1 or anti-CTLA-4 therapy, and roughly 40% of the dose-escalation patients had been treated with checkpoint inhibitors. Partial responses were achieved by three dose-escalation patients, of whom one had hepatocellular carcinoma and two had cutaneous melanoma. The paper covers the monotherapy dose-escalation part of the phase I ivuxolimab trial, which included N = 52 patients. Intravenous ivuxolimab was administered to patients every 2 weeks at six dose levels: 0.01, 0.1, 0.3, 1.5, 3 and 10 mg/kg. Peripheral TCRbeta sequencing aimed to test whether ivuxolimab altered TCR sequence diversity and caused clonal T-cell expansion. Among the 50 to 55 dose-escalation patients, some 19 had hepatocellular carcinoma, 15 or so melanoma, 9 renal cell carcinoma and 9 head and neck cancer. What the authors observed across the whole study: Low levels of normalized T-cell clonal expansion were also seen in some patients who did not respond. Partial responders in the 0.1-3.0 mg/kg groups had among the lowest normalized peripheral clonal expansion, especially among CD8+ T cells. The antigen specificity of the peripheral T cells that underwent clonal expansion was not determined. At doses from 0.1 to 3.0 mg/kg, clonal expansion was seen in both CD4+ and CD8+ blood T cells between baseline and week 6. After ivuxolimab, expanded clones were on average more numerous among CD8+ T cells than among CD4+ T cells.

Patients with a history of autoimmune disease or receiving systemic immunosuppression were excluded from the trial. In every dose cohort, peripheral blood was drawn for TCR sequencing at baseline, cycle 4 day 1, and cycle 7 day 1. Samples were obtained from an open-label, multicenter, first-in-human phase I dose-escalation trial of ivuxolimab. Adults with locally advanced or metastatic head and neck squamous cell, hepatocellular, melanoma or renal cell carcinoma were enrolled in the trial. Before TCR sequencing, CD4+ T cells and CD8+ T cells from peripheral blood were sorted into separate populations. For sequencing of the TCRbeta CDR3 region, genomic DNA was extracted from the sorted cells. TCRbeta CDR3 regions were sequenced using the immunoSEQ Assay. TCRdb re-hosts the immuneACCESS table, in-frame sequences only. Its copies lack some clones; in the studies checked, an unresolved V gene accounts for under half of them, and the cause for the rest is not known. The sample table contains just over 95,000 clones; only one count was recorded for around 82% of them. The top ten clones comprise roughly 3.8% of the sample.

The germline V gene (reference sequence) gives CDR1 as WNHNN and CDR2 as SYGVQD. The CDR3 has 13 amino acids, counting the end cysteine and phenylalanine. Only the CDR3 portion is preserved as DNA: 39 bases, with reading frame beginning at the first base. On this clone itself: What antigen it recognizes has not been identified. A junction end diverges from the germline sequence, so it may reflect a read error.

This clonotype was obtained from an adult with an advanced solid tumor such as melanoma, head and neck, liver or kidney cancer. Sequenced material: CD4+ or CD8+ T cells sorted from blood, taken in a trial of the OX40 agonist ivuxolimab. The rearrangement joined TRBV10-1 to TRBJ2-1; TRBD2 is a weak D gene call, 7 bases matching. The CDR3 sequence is CASSEVVGGAMVF. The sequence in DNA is TGCGCCAGCAGTGAAGTGGTAGGGGGGGCTATGGTCTTC.